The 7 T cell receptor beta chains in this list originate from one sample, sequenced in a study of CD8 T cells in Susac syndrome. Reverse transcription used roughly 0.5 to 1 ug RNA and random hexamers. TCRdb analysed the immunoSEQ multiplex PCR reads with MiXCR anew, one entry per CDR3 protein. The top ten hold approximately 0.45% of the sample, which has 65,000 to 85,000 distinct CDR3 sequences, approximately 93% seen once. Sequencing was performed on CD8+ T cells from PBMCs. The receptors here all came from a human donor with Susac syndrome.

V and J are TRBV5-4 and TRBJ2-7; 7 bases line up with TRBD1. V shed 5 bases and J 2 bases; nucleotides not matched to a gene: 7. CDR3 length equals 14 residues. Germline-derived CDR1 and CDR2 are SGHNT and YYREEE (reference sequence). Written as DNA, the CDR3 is TGTGCCAGCAGTTCCGGACAGGAGACCTACGAGCAGTACTTC. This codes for CASSSGQETYEQYF.

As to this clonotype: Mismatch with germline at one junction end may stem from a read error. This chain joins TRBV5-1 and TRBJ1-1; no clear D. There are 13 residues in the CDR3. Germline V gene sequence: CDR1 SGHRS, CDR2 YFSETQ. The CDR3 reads CASSPGPNTEAFF. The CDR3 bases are TGTGCCAGCAGCCCGGGCCCGAACACTGAAGCTTTCTTT.

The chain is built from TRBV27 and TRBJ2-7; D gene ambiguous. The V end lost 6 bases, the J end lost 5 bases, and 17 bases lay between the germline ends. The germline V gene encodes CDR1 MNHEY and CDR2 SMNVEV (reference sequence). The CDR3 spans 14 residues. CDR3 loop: CASRPLRPPNEQYF. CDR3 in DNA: TGTGCCAGCAGACCTCTACGACCCCCCAACGAGCAGTACTTC.

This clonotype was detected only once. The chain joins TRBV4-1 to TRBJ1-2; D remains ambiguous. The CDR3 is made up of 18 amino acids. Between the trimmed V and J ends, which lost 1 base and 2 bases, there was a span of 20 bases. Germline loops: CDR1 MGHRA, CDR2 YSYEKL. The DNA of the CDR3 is TGCGCCAGCAGCCAAGTGTTGAGCATAAGGAGAGAAAACTATGGCTACACCTTC. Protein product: CASSQVLSIRRENYGYTF.

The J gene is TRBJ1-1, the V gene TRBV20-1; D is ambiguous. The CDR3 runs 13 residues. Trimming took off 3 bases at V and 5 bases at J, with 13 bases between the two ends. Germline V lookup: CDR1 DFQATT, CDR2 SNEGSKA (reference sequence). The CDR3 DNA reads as TGCAGTGCTAGGAAATTCGGGGTGACTGAAGCTTTCTTT. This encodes CSARKFGVTEAFF.

CDR3 loop: CASSLGYRGLETQYF. The CDR3 nucleotides are TGTGCCAGCAGCTTAGGATATCGGGGGCTGGAGACCCAGTACTTC. The V gene is TRBV7-7, the J gene TRBJ2-5; D tentatively reads TRBD1 or TRBD2 (6 bases each). V was clipped by 1 base and J by 5 bases, with 14 bases between them. This CDR3 is built from 15 residues. Germline loops: CDR1 SSHAT, CDR2 FNYEAQ (reference sequence).

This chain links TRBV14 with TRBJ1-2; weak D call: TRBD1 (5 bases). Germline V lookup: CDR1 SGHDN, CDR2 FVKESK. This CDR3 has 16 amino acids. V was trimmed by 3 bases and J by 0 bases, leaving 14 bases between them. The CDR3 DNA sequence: TGTGCCAGCAGCCATATAGGGACCCCATCTAACTATGGCTACACCTTC. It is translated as CASSHIGTPSNYGYTF.